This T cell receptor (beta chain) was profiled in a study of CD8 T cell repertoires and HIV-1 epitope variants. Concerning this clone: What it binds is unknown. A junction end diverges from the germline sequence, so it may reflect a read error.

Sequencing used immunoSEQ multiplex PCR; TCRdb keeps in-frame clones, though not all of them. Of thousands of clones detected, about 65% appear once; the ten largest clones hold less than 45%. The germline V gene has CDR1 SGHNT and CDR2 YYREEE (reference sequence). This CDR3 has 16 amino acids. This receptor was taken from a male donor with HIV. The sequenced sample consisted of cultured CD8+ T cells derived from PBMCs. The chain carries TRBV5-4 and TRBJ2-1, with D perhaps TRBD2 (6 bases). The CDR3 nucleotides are TGTGCCAGCAGCTCTGGAGGGCAGGGACCCTATAATGAGCAGTTCTTC. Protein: CASSSGGQGPYNEQFF.